This T cell receptor (beta chain) originates from a study of blood T cells in healthy people across ages. In regard to this clonotype: This clone may be a read error of a much larger clone one base away.

The authors ran a second PCR of about 6 to 11 cycles using a sample-barcoded 5' primer and a J-beta primer mix. Each cDNA molecule received a tag from a template-switch adaptor that had 12 random nucleotides. From the 5' RACE reads, TCRdb called clonotypes with MiXCR, one entry per CDR3 protein. This repertoire shows approximately 810,000 distinct CDR3 sequences, 25% to 30% found once; its top ten account for around 16%. Per sample, extraction of total RNA gave at least 6 micrograms in every case. Germline V gene sequence: CDR1 GTSNPN, CDR2 SVGIG (reference sequence). V gave up 2 bases and J gave up 13 bases, with 12 bases separating them. The CDR3 covers 11 residues.

The J gene is TRBJ2-1, the V gene TRBV30, with no clear D. This receptor was identified in an elderly woman in good health. The specimen sequenced was blood. The CDR3 spells CAWSIAETQFF. In DNA form, the CDR3 reads TGTGCCTGGAGTATTGCGGAGACCCAGTTCTTC.